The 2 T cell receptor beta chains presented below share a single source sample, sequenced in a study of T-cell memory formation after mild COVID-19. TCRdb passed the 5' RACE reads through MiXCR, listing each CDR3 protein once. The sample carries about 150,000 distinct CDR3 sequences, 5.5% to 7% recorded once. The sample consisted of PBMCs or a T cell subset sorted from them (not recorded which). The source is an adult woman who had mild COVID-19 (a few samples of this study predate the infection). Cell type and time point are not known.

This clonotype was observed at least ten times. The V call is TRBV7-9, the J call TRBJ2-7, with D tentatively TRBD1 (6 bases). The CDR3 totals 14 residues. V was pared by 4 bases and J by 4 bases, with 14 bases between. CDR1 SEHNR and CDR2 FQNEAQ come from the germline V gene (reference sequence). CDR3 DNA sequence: TGTGCCAGCAGCTCACAGGGACCGAAGTACGAGCAGTACTTC. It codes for CASSSQGPKYEQYF. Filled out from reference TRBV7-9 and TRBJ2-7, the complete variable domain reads DTGVSQNPRHKITKRGQNVTFRCDPISEHNRLYWYRQTLGQGPEFLTYFQNEAQLEKSRLLSDRFSAERPKGSFSTLEIQRTEQGDSAMYLCASSSQGPKYEQYFGPGTRLTVT.

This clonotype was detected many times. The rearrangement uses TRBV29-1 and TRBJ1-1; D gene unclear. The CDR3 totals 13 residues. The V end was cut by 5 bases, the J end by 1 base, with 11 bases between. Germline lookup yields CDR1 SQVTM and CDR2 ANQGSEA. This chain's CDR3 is CSVFGRRNTEAFF. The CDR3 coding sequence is TGCAGCGTTTTCGGGCGCAGGAACACTGAAGCTTTCTTT.